A selection of T cell receptor beta chains follows, all from one sample in a study of spatial heterogeneity in lung cancer. TCRdb re-called the 5' RACE reads with MiXCR, one entry per CDR3 protein. Among approximately 26,000 distinct CDR3 sequences, around 8.5% were seen once, and the ten largest hold over 7.5%. The sequencing used lung tumor tissue, collected at surgery. Every receptor here comes from a male donor with early-stage non-small cell lung cancer. Each CDR3 is given with its conserved first and last residue. A D gene is named only where the DNA matches it firmly. Some rows have no size entry. The others give once, few or many, or a class for an expanded clone.

J: TRBJ1-5
V: TRBV18
D: .
length: 17
size: many
DNA: TGTGCCAGCTCACCTTCCGGGGTCCCATATAGCAATCAGCCCCAGCATTTT
CDR3: CASSPSGVPYSNQPQHF

J: TRBJ2-3
V: TRBV7-8
D: .
length: 15
size: .
DNA: TGTGCCAGCAGCTTACCAGGGCCTAGCACAGATACGCAGTATTTT
CDR3: CASSLPGPSTDTQYF

J: TRBJ2-1
V: TRBV9
D: .
length: 14
size: few
DNA: TGTGCCAGCAGCGTAGACCTGTCCTACAATGAGCAGTTCTTC
CDR3: CASSVDLSYNEQFF

J: TRBJ1-6
V: TRBV12-3/TRBV12-4
D: .
length: 15
size: .
DNA: TGTGCCAGCAGAAAACCGAGCTCCTATAATTCACCCCTCCACTTT
CDR3: CASRKPSSYNSPLHF

J: TRBJ2-1
V: TRBV12-5
D: .
length: 12
size: few
DNA: TGTGCTAGTGGTTTGCCCCTGGGTGAGCAGTTCTTC
CDR3: CASGLPLGEQFF

J: TRBJ2-7
V: TRBV4-3
D: .
length: 9
size: many
DNA: TGCGCCAGCAGCCAAGATCATCGATTC
CDR3: CASSQDHRF

J: TRBJ2-1
V: TRBV19
D: .
length: 14
size: .
DNA: TGTGCCAGTAGTTCCCCCCCCTCCTACAATGAGCAGTTCTTC
CDR3: CASSSPPSYNEQFF

J: TRBJ2-1
V: TRBV28
D: TRBD1
length: 16
size: .
DNA: TGTGCCAGCAGTTCCCCTCAGGGGGCGGGCAGGGATGAGCAGTTCTTC
CDR3: CASSSPQGAGRDEQFF

J: TRBJ1-1
V: TRBV5-1
D: .
length: 14
size: many
DNA: TGCGCCAGCAGCCCGGAGGGCAACGTTCGGGGAGCTTTCTTT
CDR3: CASSPEGNVRGAFF

J: TRBJ2-5
V: TRBV11-3
D: TRBD2
length: 18
size: many
DNA: TGTGCCAGCAGCTCCGGGACTAGCGGGAGGTCCCTCCAAGAGACCCAGTACTTC
CDR3: CASSSGTSGRSLQETQYF

J: TRBJ2-2
V: TRBV25-1
D: .
length: 13
size: many
DNA: TGTGCGAGCACGGAGGGAGACACCGGGGAGCTGTTTTTT
CDR3: CASTEGDTGELFF

J: TRBJ1-1
V: TRBV20-1
D: .
length: 15
size: .
DNA: TGCAGTGCTCAGATGCCCTACAGGGAGGGCACTGAAGCTTTCTTT
CDR3: CSAQMPYREGTEAFF

J: TRBJ2-4
V: TRBV5-6
D: .
length: 14
size: .
DNA: TGTGCCAGCAGCTTGGTCAGGGCCGAAAACATTCAGTACTTC
CDR3: CASSLVRAENIQYF

J: TRBJ1-6
V: TRBV7-3
D: .
length: 14
size: many
DNA: TGTGCCAGCAGCTTAGAGACAGTTAATTCACCCCTCCACTTT
CDR3: CASSLETVNSPLHF

J: TRBJ2-1
V: TRBV19
D: .
length: 16
size: .
DNA: TGTGCCAGTAGTATAGATATTGGTCTTGGGGATAATGAGCAGTTCTTC
CDR3: CASSIDIGLGDNEQFF